A selection of T cell receptor beta chains follows, all from one sample in a study of T-cell reconstitution after alpha-beta-depleted transplantation in children. TCRdb re-analysed the PCR reads in MiXCR, keeping a single row per CDR3 protein. The data hold roughly 170,000 distinct CDR3 sequences, with about 6.4% observed a single time. Sequencing was performed on PBMCs from the stem cell graft donor, taken from the stem cell graft. The origin of the receptors is a human donor who donated a stem cell graft to a child with Wiskott-Aldrich syndrome. The CDR3 runs from the conserved cysteine through the conserved F or W. Fields, in order: V gene, D gene, clone size, J gene, CDR3 protein, CDR3 DNA. The D gene is left open where the match is weak. Size values are once, few and many counts, or a class for expanded clones, and some rows have none.

>TRBV11-2|NA|many|TRBJ2-7
CASSLDRTHYEQYF
TGTGCCAGCAGCTTAGATAGGACACACTACGAGCAGTACTTC
>TRBV4-3|TRBD2|many|TRBJ2-4
CASSLSGVAKNIQYF
TGCGCCAGCAGCTTAAGCGGGGTAGCCAAAAACATTCAGTACTTC
>TRBV12-3/TRBV12-4|NA|many|TRBJ1-6
CASSNTGPPRGSPLHF
TGTGCCAGCAGTAACACCGGGCCCCCCAGGGGTTCACCCCTCCACTTT
>TRBV16|NA|many|TRBJ2-7
CASSPTWDGPPYSYEQYF
TGTGCCAGCAGCCCTACTTGGGACGGCCCCCCCTACTCCTACGAGCAGTACTTC
>TRBV2|NA|many|TRBJ2-1
CASIREQGSAYNEQFF
TGTGCCAGCATCAGGGAACAGGGAAGCGCCTACAATGAGCAGTTCTTC
>TRBV30|NA|many|TRBJ2-7
CAWSVFGTREQGMVRQYF
TGTGCCTGGAGTGTCTTCGGGACACGAGAACAAGGGATGGTTAGGCAGTACTTC
>TRBV5-1|NA|NA|TRBJ2-3
CASSTGPTGADTQYF
TGCGCCAGCAGCACGGGACCCACTGGTGCAGATACGCAGTATTTT
>TRBV6-1|NA|NA|TRBJ1-1
CASKTDMNTEAFF
TGTGCCAGCAAGACAGACATGAACACTGAAGCTTTCTTT
>TRBV10-3|NA|few|TRBJ1-1
CAISGDRRGGEAFF
TGTGCCATCAGTGGGGACCGGAGGGGAGGTGAAGCTTTCTTT
>TRBV7-2|NA|many|TRBJ1-5
CASSTYSHSNQPQHF
TGTGCCAGCAGCACGTATAGCCATAGCAATCAGCCCCAGCATTTT
>TRBV5-1|NA|NA|TRBJ1-3
CASSSGLGNTIYF
TGCGCCAGCAGCTCCGGACTGGGAAACACCATATATTTT
>TRBV29-1|NA|many|TRBJ2-5
CSVELEGETQYF
TGCAGCGTTGAACTGGAAGGCGAGACCCAGTACTTC
>TRBV20-1|NA|many|TRBJ2-5
CSACSGVQETQYF
TGCAGTGCTTGTTCAGGAGTTCAAGAGACCCAGTACTTC
>TRBV18|TRBD2|NA|TRBJ2-1
CASSPTSGRPDVEQFF
TGTGCCAGCTCACCTACTAGCGGGAGGCCGGATGTTGAGCAGTTCTTC
>TRBV12-3/TRBV12-4|NA|many|TRBJ1-3
CASSSRERSGNTIYF
TGTGCCAGCAGCTCCCGAGAACGCTCTGGAAACACCATATATTTT
>TRBV11-3|NA|many|TRBJ1-1
CASSLDWNTEAFF
TGTGCCAGCAGCTTAGATTGGAACACTGAAGCTTTCTTT
>TRBV3-1|TRBD2|NA|TRBJ2-5
CASSQGLAGNQETQYF
TGTGCCAGCAGCCAAGGACTAGCGGGGAACCAAGAGACCCAGTACTTC
>TRBV29-1|NA|many|TRBJ2-7
CSTRGPSYEQYF
TGCAGCACCCGGGGACCCTCCTACGAGCAGTACTTC
>TRBV3-1|NA|NA|TRBJ2-2
CASSHPGLPNTGELFF
TGTGCCAGCAGCCACCCGGGACTTCCAAACACCGGGGAGCTGTTTTTT
>TRBV20-1|TRBD1|many|TRBJ1-6
CSARGQEVSPLHF
TGCAGTGCTAGGGGACAGGAGGTTTCACCCCTCCACTTT
>TRBV5-1|NA|many|TRBJ2-2
CASSLAGGIRTGELFF
TGCGCCAGCAGCTTGGCCGGAGGAATTCGCACCGGGGAGCTGTTTTTT
>TRBV20-1|NA|many|TRBJ1-6
CSARYNRDSPLHF
TGCAGTGCTAGATACAACAGGGATTCACCCCTCCACTTT
>TRBV5-5|NA|many|TRBJ2-4
CASSLDPNRLAKNIQYF
TGTGCCAGCAGCTTGGATCCGAACCGATTAGCCAAAAACATTCAGTACTTC
>TRBV18|TRBD1|many|TRBJ2-7
CASSPIPGQAYEQYF
TGTGCCAGCTCACCTATTCCGGGACAGGCCTACGAGCAGTACTTC
>TRBV5-1|NA|many|TRBJ2-1
CASTLDPGSYNEQFF
TGCGCCAGCACCCTGGACCCCGGATCCTACAATGAGCAGTTCTTC
>TRBV4-1|NA|many|TRBJ1-6
CASSQPLAGNSPLHF
TGCGCCAGCAGCCAACCCCTGGCGGGGAATTCACCCCTCCACTTT
>TRBV11-2|TRBD2|few|TRBJ2-1
CASSLERGGSSYNEQFF
TGTGCCAGCAGCTTAGAGCGGGGGGGTAGCTCCTACAATGAGCAGTTCTTC
>TRBV18|NA|many|TRBJ2-1
CASSPPAATYSYNEQFF
TGTGCCAGCTCACCACCGGCAGCGACTTACTCCTACAATGAGCAGTTCTTC
>TRBV20-1|NA|many|TRBJ1-4
CSARMKEKLFF
TGCAGTGCTAGGATGAAAGAAAAACTGTTTTTT
>TRBV10-3|TRBD1|many|TRBJ1-2
CAIGGDSVYGYTF
TGTGCCATCGGGGGGGACAGCGTATATGGCTACACCTTC
>TRBV7-8|TRBD2|many|TRBJ2-3
CASILRGGEDTQYF
TGTGCCAGCATCCTCCGGGGGGGGGAAGATACGCAGTATTTT
>TRBV6-2/TRBV6-3|TRBD2|many|TRBJ2-1
CASSYRASGYNEQFF
TGTGCCAGCAGTTACAGGGCTAGCGGATACAATGAGCAGTTCTTC
>TRBV20-1|TRBD1|many|TRBJ1-6
CSAPGQGRNSPLHF
TGCAGTGCTCCAGGACAGGGTAGAAATTCACCCCTCCACTTT
>TRBV6-4|TRBD2|many|TRBJ2-3
CASSDSGLATDTQYF
TGTGCCAGCAGTGACTCAGGACTAGCCACAGATACGCAGTATTTT
>TRBV29-1|NA|many|TRBJ2-4
CSVVKNIQYF
TGCAGCGTTGTTAAAAACATTCAGTACTTC
>TRBV10-3|NA|many|TRBJ2-7
CAISGRTAGYEQYF
TGTGCCATCAGTGGGCGGACTGCGGGGTACGAGCAGTACTTC
>TRBV6-1|TRBD2|many|TRBJ2-5
CASSRRTSEASGTQYF
TGTGCCAGCAGTCGTAGGACTAGCGAGGCGTCGGGGACCCAGTACTTC
>TRBV7-2|TRBD1|many|TRBJ2-3
CASSPKWDRGRSDTQYF
TGTGCCAGCAGCCCAAAGTGGGACAGGGGGAGGTCAGATACGCAGTATTTT
>TRBV19|TRBD2|many|TRBJ2-3
CASSFRTSGGTDTQYF
TGTGCCAGTAGTTTCCGGACTAGCGGGGGCACAGATACGCAGTATTTT
>TRBV7-2|NA|many|TRBJ1-1
CASSLGSGQYTEAFF
TGTGCCAGCAGCTTAGGGTCCGGGCAGTACACTGAAGCTTTCTTT
>TRBV20-1|NA|many|TRBJ2-7
CSANPTRSIGDEQYF
TGCAGTGCTAACCCAACTAGGTCCATCGGAGACGAGCAGTACTTC
>TRBV5-1|TRBD1|NA|TRBJ2-1
CGSIDRDNEQFF
TGCGGCAGCATAGACAGGGACAATGAGCAGTTCTTC
>TRBV29-1|NA|many|TRBJ2-2
CSVTDRRTNTGELFF
TGCAGCGTGACGGATCGACGGACGAACACCGGGGAGCTGTTTTTT
>TRBV5-1|NA|many|TRBJ2-1
CASSLGTAVYEQFF
TGCGCCAGCAGCTTGGGCACAGCCGTCTATGAGCAGTTCTTC
>TRBV18|NA|many|TRBJ1-5
CASSPTGTGRSNQPQHF
TGTGCCAGCTCACCAACCGGTACAGGGAGGAGCAATCAGCCCCAGCATTTT